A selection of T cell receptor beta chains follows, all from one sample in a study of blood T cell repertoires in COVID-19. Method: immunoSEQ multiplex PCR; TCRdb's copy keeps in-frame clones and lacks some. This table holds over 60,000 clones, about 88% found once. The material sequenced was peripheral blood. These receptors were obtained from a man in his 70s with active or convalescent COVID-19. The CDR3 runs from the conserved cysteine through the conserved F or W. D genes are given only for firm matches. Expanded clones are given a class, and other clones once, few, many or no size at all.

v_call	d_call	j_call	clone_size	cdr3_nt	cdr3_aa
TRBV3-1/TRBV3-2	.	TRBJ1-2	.	TGTGCCAGCAGCGAACCGACAGGCCTCTATGGCTACACCTTC	CASSEPTGLYGYTF
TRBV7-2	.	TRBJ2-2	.	TGTGCCAGCAGCTTAGCGGCCCCAGGTGCCCTTTTGGGCGGGGAGCTGTTTTTT	CASSLAAPGALLGGELFF
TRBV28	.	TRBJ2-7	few	TGTGCCAGCAGTTTAGCCCTAGACTACGAGCAGTACTTC	CASSLALDYEQYF
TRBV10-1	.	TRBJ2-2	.	TGCGCCAGCAGTCAGGTTACTACCGGGGAGCTGTTTTTT	CASSQVTTGELFF
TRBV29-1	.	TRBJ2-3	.	TGCAGCGTCGACCGGGCCCTTGGGGGGAGCACAGATACGCAGTATTTT	CSVDRALGGSTDTQYF
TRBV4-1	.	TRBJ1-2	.	TGCGCCAGCAGCCAAGCAAGGGGGGGGGATAACTATGGCTACACCTTC	CASSQARGGDNYGYTF
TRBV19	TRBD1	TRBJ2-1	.	TGTGCCAGTAGTATACCGGGACAGGGCGGAAGGGATGAGCAGTTCTTC	CASSIPGQGGRDEQFF
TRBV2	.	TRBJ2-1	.	TGTGCCAGCAGGGAGGACAGCAGATCTTACAATGAGCAGTTCTTC	CASREDSRSYNEQFF
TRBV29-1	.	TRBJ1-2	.	TGCAGCGTTGAAGATCGGCTAGGAGATGGCTACACCTTC	CSVEDRLGDGYTF
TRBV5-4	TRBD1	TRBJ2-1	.	TGTGCCAGCAGTTACCAAACCGGGACAGGGTCCCACAATGAGCAGTTCTTC	CASSYQTGTGSHNEQFF
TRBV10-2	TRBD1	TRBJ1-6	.	TGCGCCAGCAGTGGGGGACAGGGGGCAAGTTCACCCCTCCACTTT	CASSGGQGASSPLHF
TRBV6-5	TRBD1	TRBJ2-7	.	TGTGCCAGCAGTCCGGGACAGTACGAGCAGTACTTC	CASSPGQYEQYF
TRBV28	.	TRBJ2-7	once	TGTGCCAGCAGTTTCTCCAGATACGAGCAGTACTTC	CASSFSRYEQYF
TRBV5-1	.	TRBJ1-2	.	TGCGCCAGCAGCGCCGGGGTGGTTGGCTACACCTTC	CASSAGVVGYTF
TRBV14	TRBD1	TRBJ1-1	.	TGTGCCAGCAGCCAAGGACAGGGGGTGGCTAACACTGAAGCTTTCTTT	CASSQGQGVANTEAFF
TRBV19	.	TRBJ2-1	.	TGTGCCAGTAACGGACTGCCCTTCCGAGATGAGCAGTTCTTC	CASNGLPFRDEQFF
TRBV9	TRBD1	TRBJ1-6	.	TGTGCCAGCAGCGCACTCGGACAGGAAAATTCACCCCTCCACTTT	CASSALGQENSPLHF
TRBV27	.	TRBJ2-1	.	TGTGCCAGCAGTTTATCCAGCTACAATGAGCAGTTCTTC	CASSLSSYNEQFF
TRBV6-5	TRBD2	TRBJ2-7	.	TGTGCCAGCAGTCAGGCGGGGGGGAATTCCTACGAGCAGTACTTC	CASSQAGGNSYEQYF
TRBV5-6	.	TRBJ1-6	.	TGTGCCAGCAGCTTGGTTGAGGGATCACCCCTCCACTTT	CASSLVEGSPLHF
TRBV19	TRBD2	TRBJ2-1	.	TGTGCCAGTAGTATGGGGACTAGCGGGAGAAATGAGCAGTTCTTC	CASSMGTSGRNEQFF
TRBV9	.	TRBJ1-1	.	TGTGCCAGCAGCGTAGATGCAAGGGGCAACACTGAAGCTTTCTTT	CASSVDARGNTEAFF
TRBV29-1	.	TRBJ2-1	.	TGCAGCGTTGCCGGGTTTCGAAGCTACAATGAGCAGTTCTTC	CSVAGFRSYNEQFF
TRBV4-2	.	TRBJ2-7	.	TGTGCCAGCAGCCAAGTCCTTGGACAGCGGCAGTACTTC	CASSQVLGQRQYF
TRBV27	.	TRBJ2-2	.	TGTGCCAGCAGTCCCCGAGGGAGCTCTCGTGGGACCGGGGAGCTGTTTTTT	CASSPRGSSRGTGELFF
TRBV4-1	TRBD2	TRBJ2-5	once	TGCGCCAGCAGCCAAGATATCGGCGGGGGAAGGCAAGAGACCCAGTACTTC	CASSQDIGGGRQETQYF
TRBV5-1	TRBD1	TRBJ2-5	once	TGCGCCAGCAGCGTAGAGGGACAGGGTCCGAACTTC	CASSVEGQGPNF
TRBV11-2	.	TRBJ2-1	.	TGTGCCAGCAGCTTCGGAGACGGGAGTGGGTGGAATGAGCAGTTCTTC	CASSFGDGSGWNEQFF
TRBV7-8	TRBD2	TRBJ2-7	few	TGTGCCAGCAGGAAAATAGCGGGGGGTGCACACGAGCAGTACTTC	CASRKIAGGAHEQYF
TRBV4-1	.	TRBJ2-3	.	TGCGCCAGCAGCCCGGGGCCCCAGGGGACGCAGTATTTT	CASSPGPQGTQYF
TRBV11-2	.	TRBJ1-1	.	TGTGCCAGCAGCTTATCGGGGAACACTGAAGCTTTCTTT	CASSLSGNTEAFF
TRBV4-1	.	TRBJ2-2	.	TGCGCCAGCAGCCACCGGGGGGAGGGGGCGAACACCGGGGAGCTGTTTTTT	CASSHRGEGANTGELFF
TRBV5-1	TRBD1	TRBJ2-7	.	TGCGCCAGCAGCTCGGGACAGAGTTACGAGCAGTACTTC	CASSSGQSYEQYF
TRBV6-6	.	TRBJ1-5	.	TGTGCCAGCAGCCACAGGGCCGTTAGCAATCAGCCCCAGCATTTT	CASSHRAVSNQPQHF
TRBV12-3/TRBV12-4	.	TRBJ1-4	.	TGTGCCAGCAGTTTAAACTTTAATGAAAAACTGTTTTTT	CASSLNFNEKLFF
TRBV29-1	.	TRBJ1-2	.	TGCAGCGTCGGTGGACTCAACTATGGCTACACCTTC	CSVGGLNYGYTF
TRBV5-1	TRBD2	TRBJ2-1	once	TGCGCCAGCAGCTCGGAGGGACTAGCGGGAGTTGATGAGCAGTTCTTC	CASSSEGLAGVDEQFF
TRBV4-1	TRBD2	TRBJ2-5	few	TGCGCCAGCAGCCAGGGAGGGTTCCAACCCCAAGAGACCCAGTACTTC	CASSQGGFQPQETQYF
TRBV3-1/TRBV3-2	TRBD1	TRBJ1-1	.	TGTGCCAGCAGCCACCGGGACAGGGAAGGTGAAGCTTTCTTT	CASSHRDREGEAFF
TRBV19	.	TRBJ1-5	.	TGTGCCAGTAGTATGAGCCCGAACAATCAGCCCCAGCATTTT	CASSMSPNNQPQHF
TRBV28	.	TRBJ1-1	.	TGTGCCAGCAGTCTAGGTCCGGGGTACACTGAAGCTTTCTTT	CASSLGPGYTEAFF
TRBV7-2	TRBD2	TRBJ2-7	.	TGTGCCAGCAGCTTAAGGACTAGCTCCTACGAGCAGTACTTC	CASSLRTSSYEQYF
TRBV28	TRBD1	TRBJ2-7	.	TGTGCCAGCAATACCAGGTCTAGGGGGCTCTACGAGCAGTACTTC	CASNTRSRGLYEQYF
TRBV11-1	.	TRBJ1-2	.	TGTGCCAGCAGCTTAGGAGGTTATGGCTACACCTTC	CASSLGGYGYTF
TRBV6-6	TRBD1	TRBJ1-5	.	TGTGCCAGCAGGACCGGGACAGGGGATCAGCCCCAGCATTTT	CASRTGTGDQPQHF
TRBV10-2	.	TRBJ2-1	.	TGCGCCAGTCAAGTGGACTCCCTAAACAATGAGCAGTTCTTC	CASQVDSLNNEQFF
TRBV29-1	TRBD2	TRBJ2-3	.	TGCAGCGTTGCAAGACTAGCGGGAGGCACAGATACGCAGTATTTT	CSVARLAGGTDTQYF
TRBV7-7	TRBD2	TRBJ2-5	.	TGTGCCAGCAGCCACTCAGCGGGAGTTCATTTGGAGACCCAGTACTTC	CASSHSAGVHLETQYF
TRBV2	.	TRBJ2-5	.	TGTGCCAGCAGTGAAGCCACGGGTCCCGGGAAGACCCAGTACTTC	CASSEATGPGKTQYF
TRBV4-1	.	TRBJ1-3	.	TGCGCCAGCAGCCAAGGGACAGTCTCTGGAAACACCATATATTTT	CASSQGTVSGNTIYF
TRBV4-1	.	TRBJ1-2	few	TGCGCCAGCAGCCAAGGTCCGGCGGACTATGGCTACACCTTC	CASSQGPADYGYTF
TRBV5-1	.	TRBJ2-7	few	TGCGCCAGCAGCTTGGGCGAACCCTCCTACGAGCAGTACTTC	CASSLGEPSYEQYF
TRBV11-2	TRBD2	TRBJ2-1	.	TGTGCCAGCAGCTTGACTAGCGGGACTGAGCAGTTCTTC	CASSLTSGTEQFF
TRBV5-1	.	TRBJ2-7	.	TGCGCCAGCAGCTGGGACTCCCGTACCTACGAGCAGTACTTC	CASSWDSRTYEQYF
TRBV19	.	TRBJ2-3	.	TGTGCCAGTAGTGTCACCCGCCTTAGCGCAGATACGCAGTATTTT	CASSVTRLSADTQYF